Listed below are T cell receptor beta chains from one sample, sequenced in a study of blood T cell repertoires in COVID-19. Sequenced by immunoSEQ multiplex PCR; TCRdb stores in-frame clones only, minus some. The sample lists about 150,000 clones; around 85% were seen once. The source material was peripheral blood. These receptors were obtained from a woman aged 70 to 79 with acute or convalescent COVID-19. CDR3s include the opening cysteine and the closing phenylalanine or tryptophan. D genes are given only for firm matches. Some rows have no size entry. The others give once, few or many, or a class for an expanded clone.

V gene	clone size	J gene	D gene	CDR3 DNA	CDR3 protein
TRBV28	-	TRBJ2-3	-	TGTGCCCCAACCCCCAGGAAAAGCCGGGGAGATACGCAGTATTTT	CAPTPRKSRGDTQYF
TRBV9	-	TRBJ2-5	-	TGTGCCAGCAGCCCACGGTTGGAGACCCAGTACTTC	CASSPRLETQYF
TRBV2	-	TRBJ1-5	TRBD1	TGTGCCAGCAGTGTCGGGACAGGGGTCGCCGGGAAGATAGGCAATCAGCCCCAGCATTTT	CASSVGTGVAGKIGNQPQHF
TRBV6-1	-	TRBJ1-2	-	TGTGCCAGCAGTGAAACGGGGGACTATGGCTACACCTTC	CASSETGDYGYTF
TRBV5-6	-	TRBJ1-3	TRBD1	TGTGCCAGCAGCCTCCCAGGGGGCAGGCTCTCTGGAAACACCATATATTTT	CASSLPGGRLSGNTIYF
TRBV30	-	TRBJ1-5	-	TGTGCCTGGAGTGCCGGACTTCTCAATCAGCCCCAGCATTTT	CAWSAGLLNQPQHF
TRBV30	few	TRBJ1-1	TRBD1	TGTGCCTGGAGTGTCGCAGGGGGAACTGAAGCTTTCTTT	CAWSVAGGTEAFF
TRBV28	-	TRBJ1-5	TRBD1	TGTGCCAGCAGTCCCTGGGACAGGGTCGGTCAGCCCCAGCATTTT	CASSPWDRVGQPQHF
TRBV10-2	-	TRBJ2-1	-	TGCGCCAGCAGTGATGCCAGGAATGAGCAGTTCTTC	CASSDARNEQFF
TRBV19	-	TRBJ2-7	-	TGTGCCAGTAAACAGGACCTTTCAACCTACGAGCAGTACTTC	CASKQDLSTYEQYF
TRBV28	-	TRBJ1-1	TRBD1	TGTGCCAGCAGTCCGCTACCTAAGGACAGGCTGAACACTGAAGCTTTCTTT	CASSPLPKDRLNTEAFF
TRBV29-1	few	TRBJ2-5	TRBD1	TGCAGCGTTAGGTCGGGGACAGGGGGCACGGAGACCCAGTACTTC	CSVRSGTGGTETQYF
TRBV15	-	TRBJ2-2	-	TGTGCCACCAGAAGGGGGAGCACCGGGGAGCTGTTTTTT	CATRRGSTGELFF
TRBV4-1	-	TRBJ2-1	TRBD2	TGCGCCAGCAGCCAAGGACTAGCGGGTGGTTTGCGGAATGAGCAGTTCTTC	CASSQGLAGGLRNEQFF
TRBV3-1/TRBV3-2	-	TRBJ2-7	-	TGTGCCAGCAGCCAAGAGGGGCCCAACAACTACGAGCAGTACTTC	CASSQEGPNNYEQYF
TRBV6-5	-	TRBJ1-6	-	TGTGCCAGCAGTTACTCGATAGAACCTAATTCACCCCTCCACTTT	CASSYSIEPNSPLHF
TRBV27	-	TRBJ1-2	-	TGTGCCAGCAGGGGACGGGGGACGGGTGGCTACACCTTC	CASRGRGTGGYTF
TRBV10-3	-	TRBJ2-1	TRBD1	TGTGCCATCAGTGAGCGATCCGGACAGGGGGTAGGTTGGAATGAGCAGTTCTTC	CAISERSGQGVGWNEQFF
TRBV3-1/TRBV3-2	once	TRBJ2-6	TRBD1	TGTGCCAGCAGCGGACAGGGGGCCGGGGCCAACGTCCTGACTTTC	CASSGQGAGANVLTF
TRBV2	-	TRBJ2-1	TRBD1	TGTGCCAGCAGTGAAAGGGGACAGGGAGATTTTGATGAGCAGTTCTTC	CASSERGQGDFDEQFF
TRBV12-3/TRBV12-4	-	TRBJ1-2	TRBD1	TGTGCCAGCACCGGGACAGGGGTTGGCTACACCTTC	CASTGTGVGYTF
TRBV28	once	TRBJ1-3	TRBD1	TGTGCCAGCAGTTTCGACAGGGCTGGAAACACCATATATTTT	CASSFDRAGNTIYF
TRBV6-2/TRBV6-3	-	TRBJ2-7	TRBD1	TGTGCCAGCAGTCCCGGGACAGCGTCAGGATCCTACGAGCAGTACTTC	CASSPGTASGSYEQYF
TRBV4-1	-	TRBJ1-4	-	TGCGCCAGCAGCCAAACGACAGAAATTGCAACTAATGAAAAACTGTTTTTT	CASSQTTEIATNEKLFF
TRBV10-1	-	TRBJ1-4	TRBD1	TGCGCCAGCAGTGAGTCTGGACAGGGAAGAGATGAAAAACTGTTTTTT	CASSESGQGRDEKLFF
TRBV3-1/TRBV3-2	-	TRBJ2-3	-	TGTGCCAGCAGCCAAAGGACAGTATCTAGCACAGATACGCAGTATTTT	CASSQRTVSSTDTQYF
TRBV5-1	-	TRBJ2-5	-	TGCGCCAGCAGTTCGGGGACTCTCGTACAAGAGACCCAGTACTTC	CASSSGTLVQETQYF
TRBV7-2	-	TRBJ1-6	TRBD1	TGTGCCAGCAGCTTACGAGTACAGGGGGTCCGTTCACCCCTCCACTTT	CASSLRVQGVRSPLHF
TRBV6-6	once	TRBJ2-3	-	TGTGCCAGCAGTTACCCTGAGGGGGGCACAGATACGCAGTATTTT	CASSYPEGGTDTQYF
TRBV7-2	-	TRBJ2-3	-	TGTGCCAGCAGCTTACTCCCCCGGAGGGAGAGGGCAGATACGCAGTATTTT	CASSLLPRRERADTQYF
TRBV3-1/TRBV3-2	-	TRBJ1-3	-	TGTGCCAGCAGCCAAGACCCGGGACAACGCTCTGGAAACACCATATATTTT	CASSQDPGQRSGNTIYF
TRBV9	-	TRBJ2-1	TRBD1	TGTGCCAGCAGCAGTGGACAGGGCAGAAATGAGCAGTTCTTC	CASSSGQGRNEQFF
TRBV18	-	TRBJ2-5	TRBD2	TGTGCCAGCTCACCCTTAGCGGGGATGGAGACCCAGTACTTC	CASSPLAGMETQYF
TRBV19	once	TRBJ1-2	-	TGTGCCAGTAGTTCCCGGTCCGCGGGGGGCTACACCTTC	CASSSRSAGGYTF
TRBV13	-	TRBJ1-3	TRBD1	TGTGCCAGCAGCCCACTGACGGACAGGGTGGCTGGAAACACCATATATTTT	CASSPLTDRVAGNTIYF
TRBV2	-	TRBJ1-1	-	TGTGCCAGCAGTGACGGGTTCCACACTGAAGCTTTCTTT	CASSDGFHTEAFF
TRBV6-5	-	TRBJ1-5	TRBD1	TGTGCCAGCAACTCGGGACAGAATAGCAATCAGCCCCAGCATTTT	CASNSGQNSNQPQHF
TRBV29-1	-	TRBJ1-2	-	TGCAGCGTTGAGGACCCGGAGGGCGGAAGATCGGGAGGCTACACCTTC	CSVEDPEGGRSGGYTF
TRBV5-1	-	TRBJ1-6	-	TGCGCCAGCCGGACAACCCTCAATAATTCACCCCTCCACTTT	CASRTTLNNSPLHF
TRBV28	-	TRBJ2-2	-	TGTGCCAGCAGTTTGACCAGGGGAGTCGGGGAGCTGTTTTTT	CASSLTRGVGELFF
TRBV27	-	TRBJ2-1	TRBD2	TGTGCCAGCAGTCCCACTAGCGGGGGGGCCTACAATGAGCAGTTCTTC	CASSPTSGGAYNEQFF
TRBV25-1	-	TRBJ1-2	-	TGTGCCAGCAGTGATCACGGTTTCGTCTATGGCTACACCTTC	CASSDHGFVYGYTF
TRBV7-8	-	TRBJ2-5	TRBD2	TGTGCCAGCAGCTTTACCGGGACTAGCGGGAGCCAAGAGACCCAGTACTTC	CASSFTGTSGSQETQYF